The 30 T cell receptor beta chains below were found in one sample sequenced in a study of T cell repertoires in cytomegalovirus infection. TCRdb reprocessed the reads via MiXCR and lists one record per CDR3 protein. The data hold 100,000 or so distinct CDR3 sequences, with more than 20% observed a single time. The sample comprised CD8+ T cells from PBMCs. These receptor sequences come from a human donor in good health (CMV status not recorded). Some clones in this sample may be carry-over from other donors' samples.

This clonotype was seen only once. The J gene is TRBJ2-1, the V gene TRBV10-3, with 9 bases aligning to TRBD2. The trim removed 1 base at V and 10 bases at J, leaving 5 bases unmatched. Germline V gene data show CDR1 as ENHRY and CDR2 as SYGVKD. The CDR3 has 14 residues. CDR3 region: CAISEWGTSLEQFF. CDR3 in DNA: TGTGCCATCAGTGAGTGGGGGACTAGCCTGGAGCAGTTCTTC.

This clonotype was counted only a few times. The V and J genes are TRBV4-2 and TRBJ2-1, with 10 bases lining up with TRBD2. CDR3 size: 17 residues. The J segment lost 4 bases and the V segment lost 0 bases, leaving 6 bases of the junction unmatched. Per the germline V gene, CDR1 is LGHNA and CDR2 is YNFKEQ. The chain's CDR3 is CASSQDNSGGAYNEQFF. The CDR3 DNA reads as TGTGCCAGCAGCCAAGATAACAGCGGGGGGGCTTACAATGAGCAGTTCTTC.

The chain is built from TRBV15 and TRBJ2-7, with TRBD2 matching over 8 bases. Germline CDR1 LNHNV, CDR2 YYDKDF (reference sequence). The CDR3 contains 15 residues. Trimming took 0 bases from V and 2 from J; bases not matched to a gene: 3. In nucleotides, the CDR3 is TGTGCCACCAGCAGAGAGATAGCGGGAACCTACGAGCAGTACTTC. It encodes CATSREIAGTYEQYF.

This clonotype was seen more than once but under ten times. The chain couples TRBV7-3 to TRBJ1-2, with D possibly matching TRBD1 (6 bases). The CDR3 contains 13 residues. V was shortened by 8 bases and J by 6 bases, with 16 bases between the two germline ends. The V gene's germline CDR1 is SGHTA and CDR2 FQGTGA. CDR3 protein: CASFDRIVDGYTF. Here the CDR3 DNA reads TGTGCCAGCTTCGACAGGATTGTCGATGGCTACACCTTC.

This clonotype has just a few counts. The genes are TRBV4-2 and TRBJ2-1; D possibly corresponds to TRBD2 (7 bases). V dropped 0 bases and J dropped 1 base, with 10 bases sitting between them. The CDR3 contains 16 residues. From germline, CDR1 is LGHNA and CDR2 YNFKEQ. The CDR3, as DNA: TGTGCCAGCAGCCAAGATGAGGGGGGGTCCTACAATGAGCAGTTCTTC. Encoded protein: CASSQDEGGSYNEQFF.

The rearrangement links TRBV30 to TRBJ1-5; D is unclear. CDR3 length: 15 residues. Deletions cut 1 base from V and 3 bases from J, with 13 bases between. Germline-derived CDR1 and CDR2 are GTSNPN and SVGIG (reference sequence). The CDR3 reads CAWSEGAVDNQPQHF. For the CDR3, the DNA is TGTGCCTGGAGTGAAGGCGCCGTCGACAATCAGCCCCAGCATTTT.

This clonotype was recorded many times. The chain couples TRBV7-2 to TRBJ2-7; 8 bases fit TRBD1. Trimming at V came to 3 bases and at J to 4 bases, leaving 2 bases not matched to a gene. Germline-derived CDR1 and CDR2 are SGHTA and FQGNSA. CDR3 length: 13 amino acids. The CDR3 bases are TGTGCCAGCAGCTTTTACAGGGGGTACGAGCAGTACTTC. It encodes CASSFYRGYEQYF. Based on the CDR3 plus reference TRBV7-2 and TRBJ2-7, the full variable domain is GAGVSQSPSNKVTEKGKDVELRCDPISGHTALYWYRQSLGQGLEFLIYFQGNSAPDKSGLPSDRFSAERTGGSVSTLTIQRTQQEDSAVYLCASSFYRGYEQYFGPGTRLTVT.

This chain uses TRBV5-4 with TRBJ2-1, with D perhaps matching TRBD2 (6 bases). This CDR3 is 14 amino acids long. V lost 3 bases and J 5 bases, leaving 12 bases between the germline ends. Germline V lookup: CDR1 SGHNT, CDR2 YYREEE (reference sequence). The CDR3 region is CASSSGGKDNEQFF. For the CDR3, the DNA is TGTGCCAGCAGCTCCGGGGGAAAGGACAATGAGCAGTTCTTC.

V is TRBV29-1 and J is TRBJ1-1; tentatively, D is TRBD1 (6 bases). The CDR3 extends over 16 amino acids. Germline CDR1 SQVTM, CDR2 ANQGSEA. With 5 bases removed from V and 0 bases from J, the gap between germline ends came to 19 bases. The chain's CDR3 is CSVPPLGQRVNTEAFF. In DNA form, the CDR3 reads TGCAGCGTTCCACCTTTGGGACAAAGAGTGAACACTGAAGCTTTCTTT. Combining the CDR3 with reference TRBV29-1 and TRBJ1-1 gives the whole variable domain SAVISQKPSRDICQRGTSLTIQCQVDSQVTMMFWYRQQPGQSLTLIATANQGSEATYESGFVIDKFPISRPNLTFSTLTVSNMSPEDSSIYLCSVPPLGQRVNTEAFFGQGTRLTVV.

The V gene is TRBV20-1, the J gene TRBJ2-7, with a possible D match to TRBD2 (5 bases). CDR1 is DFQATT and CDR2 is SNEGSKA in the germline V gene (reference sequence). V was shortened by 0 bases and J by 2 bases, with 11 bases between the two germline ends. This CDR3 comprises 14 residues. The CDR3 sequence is CSARDREQAYEQYF. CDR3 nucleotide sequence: TGCAGTGCTAGAGATCGGGAACAAGCCTACGAGCAGTACTTC.

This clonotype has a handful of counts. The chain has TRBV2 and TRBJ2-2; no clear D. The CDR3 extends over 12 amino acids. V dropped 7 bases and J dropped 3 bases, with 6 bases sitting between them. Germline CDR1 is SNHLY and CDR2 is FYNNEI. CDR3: CASNKDTGELFF. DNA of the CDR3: TGTGCCAGCAACAAGGACACCGGGGAGCTGTTTTTT. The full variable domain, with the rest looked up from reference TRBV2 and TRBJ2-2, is EPEVTQTPSHQVTQMGQEVILRCVPISNHLYFYWYRQILGQKVEFLVSFYNNEISEKSEIFDDQFSVERPDGSNFTLKIRSTKLEDSAMYFCASNKDTGELFFGEGSRLTVL.

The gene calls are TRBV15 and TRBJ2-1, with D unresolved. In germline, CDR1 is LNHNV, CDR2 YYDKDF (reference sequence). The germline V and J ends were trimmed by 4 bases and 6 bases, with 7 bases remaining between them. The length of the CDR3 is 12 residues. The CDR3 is CATSTPGNEQFF. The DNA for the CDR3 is TGTGCCACCAGCACTCCGGGCAATGAGCAGTTCTTC. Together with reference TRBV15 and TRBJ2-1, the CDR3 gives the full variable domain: DAMVIQNPRYQVTQFGKPVTLSCSQTLNHNVMYWYQQKSSQAPKLLFHYYDKDFNNEADTPDNFQSRRPNTSFCFLDIRSPGLGDTAMYLCATSTPGNEQFFGPGTRLTVL.

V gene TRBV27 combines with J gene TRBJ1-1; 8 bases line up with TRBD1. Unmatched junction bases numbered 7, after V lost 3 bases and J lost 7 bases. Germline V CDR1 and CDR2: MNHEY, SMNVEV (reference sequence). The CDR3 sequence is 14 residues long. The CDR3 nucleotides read TGTGCCAGCAGTTTCCATCAGGGGGCTGGTGAAGCTTTCTTT. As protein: CASSFHQGAGEAFF.

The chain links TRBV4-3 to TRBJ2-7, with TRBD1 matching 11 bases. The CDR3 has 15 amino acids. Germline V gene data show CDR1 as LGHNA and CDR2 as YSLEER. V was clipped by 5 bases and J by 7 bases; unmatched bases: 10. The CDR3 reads CASSGPGTGGGEQYF. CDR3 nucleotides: TGCGCCAGCAGCGGACCCGGGACAGGGGGTGGTGAGCAGTACTTC.

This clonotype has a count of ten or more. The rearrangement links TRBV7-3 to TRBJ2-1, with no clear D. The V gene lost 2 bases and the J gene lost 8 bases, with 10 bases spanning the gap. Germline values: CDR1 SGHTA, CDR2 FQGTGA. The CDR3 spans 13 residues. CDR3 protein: CASSLRQPDEQFF. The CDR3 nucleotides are TGTGCCAGCAGCTTACGGCAGCCGGATGAGCAGTTCTTC.

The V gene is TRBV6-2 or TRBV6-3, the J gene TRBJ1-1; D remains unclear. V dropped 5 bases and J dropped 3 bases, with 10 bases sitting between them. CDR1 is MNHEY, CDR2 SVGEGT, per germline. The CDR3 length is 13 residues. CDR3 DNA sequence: TGTGCCAGCAGTGCCGTCTGGTACACTGAAGCTTTCTTT. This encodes CASSAVWYTEAFF.

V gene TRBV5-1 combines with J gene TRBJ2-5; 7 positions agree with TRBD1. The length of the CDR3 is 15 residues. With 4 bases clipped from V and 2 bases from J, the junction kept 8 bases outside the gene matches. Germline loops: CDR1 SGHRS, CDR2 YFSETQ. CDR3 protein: CASSEGQLEQETQYF. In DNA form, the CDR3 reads TGCGCCAGCAGCGAGGGACAGCTAGAACAAGAGACCCAGTACTTC.

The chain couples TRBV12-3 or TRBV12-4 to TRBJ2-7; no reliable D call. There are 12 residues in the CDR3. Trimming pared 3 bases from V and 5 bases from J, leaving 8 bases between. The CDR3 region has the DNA TGTGCCAGCAGTTTTCAGCCCCACGAGCAGTACTTC. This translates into CASSFQPHEQYF.

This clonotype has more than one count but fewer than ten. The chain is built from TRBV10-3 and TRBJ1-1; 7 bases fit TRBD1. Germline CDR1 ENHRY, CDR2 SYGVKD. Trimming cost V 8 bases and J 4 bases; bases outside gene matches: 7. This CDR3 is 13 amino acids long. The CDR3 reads CAIGGTAGTEAFF. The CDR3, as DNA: TGTGCCATCGGGGGGACAGCGGGCACTGAAGCTTTCTTT.

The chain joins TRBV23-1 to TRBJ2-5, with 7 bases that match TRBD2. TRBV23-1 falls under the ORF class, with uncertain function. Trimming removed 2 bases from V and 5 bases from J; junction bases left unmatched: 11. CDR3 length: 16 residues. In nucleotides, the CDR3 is TGCGCCAGCAGTCAACCCTCGGGGGGATCGTTGGAGACCCAGTACTTC. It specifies CASSQPSGGSLETQYF.

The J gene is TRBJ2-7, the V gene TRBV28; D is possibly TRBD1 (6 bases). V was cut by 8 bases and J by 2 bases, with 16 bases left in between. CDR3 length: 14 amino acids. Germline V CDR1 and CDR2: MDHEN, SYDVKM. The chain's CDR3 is CASVGAGDAYEQYF. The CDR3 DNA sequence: TGTGCCAGCGTTGGGGCAGGGGACGCCTACGAGCAGTACTTC.

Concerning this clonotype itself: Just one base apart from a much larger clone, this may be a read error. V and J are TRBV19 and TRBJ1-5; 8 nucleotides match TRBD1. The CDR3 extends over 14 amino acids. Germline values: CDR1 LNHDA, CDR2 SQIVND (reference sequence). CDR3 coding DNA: TGTGTCAGTAGCAGGGACAGGATAGACCAGCCCCAGCATTTT. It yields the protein CVSSRDRIDQPQHF.

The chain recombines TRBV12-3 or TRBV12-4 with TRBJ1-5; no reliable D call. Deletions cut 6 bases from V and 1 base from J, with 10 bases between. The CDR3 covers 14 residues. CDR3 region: CASRPSGSNQPQHF. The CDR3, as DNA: TGTGCCAGCAGACCATCTGGAAGCAATCAGCCCCAGCATTTT.

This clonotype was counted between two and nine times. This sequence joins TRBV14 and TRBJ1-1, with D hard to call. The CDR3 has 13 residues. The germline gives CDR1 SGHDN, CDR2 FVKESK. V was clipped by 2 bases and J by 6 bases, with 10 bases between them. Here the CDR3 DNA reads TGTGCCAGCAGCCAATGGGCGGTACCTGAAGCTTTCTTT. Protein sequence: CASSQWAVPEAFF.

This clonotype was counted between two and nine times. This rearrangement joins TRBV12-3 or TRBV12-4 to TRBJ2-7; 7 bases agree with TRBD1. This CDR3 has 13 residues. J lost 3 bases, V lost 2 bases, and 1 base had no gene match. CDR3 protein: CASSLQGVYEQYF. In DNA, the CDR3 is TGTGCCAGCAGTTTACAGGGGGTCTACGAGCAGTACTTC.

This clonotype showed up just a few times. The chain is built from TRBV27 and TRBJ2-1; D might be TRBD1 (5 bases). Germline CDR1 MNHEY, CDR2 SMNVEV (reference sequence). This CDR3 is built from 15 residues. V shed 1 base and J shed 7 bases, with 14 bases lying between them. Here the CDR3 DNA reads TGTGCCAGCAGTTTATGGGGCGGAATGGGGAATGAGCAGTTCTTC. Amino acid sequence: CASSLWGGMGNEQFF.

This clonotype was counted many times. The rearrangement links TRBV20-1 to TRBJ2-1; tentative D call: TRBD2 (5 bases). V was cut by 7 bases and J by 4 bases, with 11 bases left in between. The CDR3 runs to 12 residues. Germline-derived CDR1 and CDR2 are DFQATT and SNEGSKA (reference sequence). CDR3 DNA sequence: TGCAGTGGGGGAAGCGGATACAATGAGCAGTTCTTC. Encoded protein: CSGGSGYNEQFF.

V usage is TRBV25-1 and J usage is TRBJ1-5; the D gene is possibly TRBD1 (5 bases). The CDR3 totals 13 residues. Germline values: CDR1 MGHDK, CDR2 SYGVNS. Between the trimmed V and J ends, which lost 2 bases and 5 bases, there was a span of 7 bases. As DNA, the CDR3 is TGTGCCAGCAGTGAAGGGGGAGATCAGCCCCAGCATTTT. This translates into CASSEGGDQPQHF.

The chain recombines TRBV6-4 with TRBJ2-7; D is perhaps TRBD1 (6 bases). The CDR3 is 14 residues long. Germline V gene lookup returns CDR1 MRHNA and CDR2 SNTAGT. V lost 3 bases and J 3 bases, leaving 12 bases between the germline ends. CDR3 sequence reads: CASSEQGEDYEQYF. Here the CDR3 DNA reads TGTGCCAGCAGTGAACAGGGTGAGGACTACGAGCAGTACTTC.

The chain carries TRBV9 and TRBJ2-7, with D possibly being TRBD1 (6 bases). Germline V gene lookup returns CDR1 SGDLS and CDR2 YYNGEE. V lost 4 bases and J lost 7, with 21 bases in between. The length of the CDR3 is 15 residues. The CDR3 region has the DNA TGTGCCAGCAGCCCCCGAAGTCTGGGGGCTCATGAGCAGTACTTC. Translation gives CASSPRSLGAHEQYF.